These 28 T cell receptor beta chains originate from one sample sequenced in a study of blood T cell repertoires in COVID-19 (dated by TCRdb to about 2020). Libraries were built with the immunoSEQ multiplex PCR assay. TCRdb limited this immuneACCESS table to in-frame rearrangements with V and J called. A share of clones is missing; checked studies link under half to unresolved V genes, and the rest is unexplained. The sample table lists about 140,000 clones, about 81% of them with a count of one. The ten largest make up around 4% of the sample. Sequences were obtained from peripheral blood. The receptor source for this set is a woman of 80 years or more with acute or convalescent COVID-19.

V usage is TRBV28 and J usage is TRBJ1-3; 8 bases match TRBD1. J lost 4 bases, V lost 4 bases, and 3 bases had no gene match. From germline, CDR1 is MDHEN and CDR2 SYDVKM. This CDR3 has 14 residues. CDR3 protein: CASSSTGVGNTIYF. For the CDR3, the DNA is TGTGCCAGCAGTTCGACAGGGGTAGGAAACACCATATATTTT. The variable domain in full, completed from reference TRBV28 and TRBJ1-3, reads DVKVTQSSRYLVKRTGEKVFLECVQDMDHENMFWYRQDPGLGLRLIYFSYDVKMKEKGDIPEGYSVSREKKERFSLILESASTNQTSMYLCASSSTGVGNTIYFGEGSWLTVV.

V usage is TRBV10-3 and J usage is TRBJ2-1; D is unclear. The CDR3 totals 15 residues. Germline values: CDR1 ENHRY, CDR2 SYGVKD. V lost 0 bases and J 0 bases, leaving 6 bases between the germline ends. CDR3 DNA sequence: TGTGCCATCAGTGAGTCTTTGAGCTCCTACAATGAGCAGTTCTTC. Translated: CAISESLSSYNEQFF.

This chain joins TRBV5-8 and TRBJ1-5; D not certain. Germline V CDR1 and CDR2: SGHTS, YDEGEE. V lost 4 bases and J lost 7, with 9 bases in between. This CDR3 contains 12 residues. For the CDR3, the DNA is TGTGCCAGCAGCCTTCCCAGGCAGCCCCAGCATTTT. Its translation is CASSLPRQPQHF.

The chain has TRBV18 and TRBJ2-7; 7 positions match TRBD2. CDR1 is KGHSH, CDR2 LQKENI, per germline. The CDR3 has 15 amino acids. V dropped 5 bases and J dropped 1; count of bases not matched to a gene: 8. The CDR3 coding sequence is TGTGCCAGCTCAGGGACGGGGGGTAAGTCCTACGAGCAGTACTTC. Protein product: CASSGTGGKSYEQYF.

The chain is built from TRBV19 and TRBJ1-5; the D is unclear. The CDR3 loop spans 12 amino acids. Trimming stripped 6 bases from V and 1 base from J, with 4 bases between. CDR1 and CDR2 from the germline V gene are LNHDA and SQIVND (reference sequence). The CDR3 region is CASSGSNQPQHF. In DNA form, the CDR3 reads TGTGCCAGTAGCGGGAGCAATCAGCCCCAGCATTTT.

The chain has TRBV18 and TRBJ2-2; D perhaps matches TRBD2 (6 bases). V dropped 6 bases and J dropped 6 bases, with 14 bases sitting between them. The CDR3 loop spans 14 amino acids. CDR1 is KGHSH, CDR2 LQKENI, per germline. The CDR3 region is CASSRDSNAGELFF. In DNA, the CDR3 is TGTGCCAGCTCTCGGGACTCCAATGCCGGGGAGCTGTTTTTT.

This clone was seen repeatedly, ten times or more. The chain links TRBV10-1 to TRBJ2-7; TRBD2 might be the D (6 bases). The CDR3 consists of 18 residues. Trimming shortened V by 8 bases and J by 2 bases, and 28 bases separated the two germline ends. CDR1 is WNHNN, CDR2 SYGVQD, per germline (reference sequence). In DNA form, the CDR3 reads TGCGCCAGCCCACCCTCCGCGGGGCGGAACTTGGCCGCCTACGAGCAGTACTTC. It translates to CASPPSAGRNLAAYEQYF.

This clone was found a few times. This chain joins TRBV2 and TRBJ1-6; D uncertain. CDR1 SNHLY and CDR2 FYNNEI come from the germline V gene. The V gene lost 1 base and the J gene lost 7 bases, with 5 bases spanning the gap. The CDR3 sequence is 13 residues long. This chain's CDR3 is CASSEGANSPLHF. Written as DNA, the CDR3 is TGTGCCAGCAGTGAAGGGGCGAATTCACCCCTCCACTTT.

The chain joins TRBV10-3 to TRBJ2-3; 10 nucleotides agree with TRBD2. CDR1 and CDR2 from the germline V gene are ENHRY and SYGVKD. V was pared by 0 bases and J by 6 bases, with 12 bases of the junction left unmatched. CDR3 length: 18 amino acids. CDR3 DNA: TGTGCCATCAGTGAGTCTTTGTTGTCTAGCGGGGGAGGTGATACGCAGTATTTT. Encoded protein: CAISESLLSSGGGDTQYF.

The chain employs TRBV28 and TRBJ2-2, with 7 bases fitting TRBD1. Germline V gene data show CDR1 as MDHEN and CDR2 as SYDVKM. The length of the CDR3 is 16 residues. V dropped 6 bases and J dropped 1; count of bases not matched to a gene: 8. The CDR3 DNA reads TGTGCCAGCAGCCTGCCAGGGGGACGGAACACCGGGGAGCTGTTTTTT. Protein product: CASSLPGGRNTGELFF.

This sequence joins TRBV18 and TRBJ1-1; TRBD1 aligns across 8 bases. Germline trimming cut 2 bases from V and 6 bases from J; bases unmatched to any gene: 5. The CDR3 has 14 residues. The germline V gene has CDR1 KGHSH and CDR2 LQKENI. CDR3 protein: CASSPETGESEAFF. In nucleotides, the CDR3 is TGTGCCAGCTCACCAGAGACAGGGGAGTCTGAAGCTTTCTTT.

The V and J genes are TRBV6-5 and TRBJ2-7; 10 bases line up with TRBD1. The junction had 3 bases not matched to a gene; V was cut back by 2 bases and J by 2 bases. The CDR3 covers 15 residues. Germline CDR1 is MNHEY and CDR2 is SVGAGI. CDR3 protein: CASSYGTGVPYEQYF. CDR3 coding DNA: TGTGCCAGCAGTTACGGGACAGGGGTCCCCTACGAGCAGTACTTC.

The genes are TRBV4-1 and TRBJ2-2; D perhaps matches TRBD2 (6 bases). Germline V gene lookup returns CDR1 MGHRA and CDR2 YSYEKL. This CDR3 spans 17 amino acids. Trimming removed 2 bases at V and 4 bases at J, with 17 bases between. The DNA of the CDR3 is TGCGCCAGCAGCCAACATCCCTTTGCGGGATCCACCGGGGAGCTGTTTTTT. It codes for CASSQHPFAGSTGELFF.

V is TRBV6-6 and J is TRBJ2-1; D may be TRBD2 (5 bases). The V end was cut by 5 bases, the J end by 10 bases, with 12 bases between. Germline CDR1 reads MNHNY; CDR2 reads SVGAGI (reference sequence). The CDR3 contains 12 residues. The CDR3 DNA sequence: TGTGCCAGCAGTCCAACGGCGGGCGAGCAGTTCTTC. It translates to CASSPTAGEQFF.

The rearrangement joins TRBV7-8 to TRBJ2-1, with D maybe TRBD2 (6 bases). The CDR3 has 18 amino acids. V shed 2 bases and J shed 1 base, with 18 bases lying between them. CDR1 and CDR2 from the germline V gene are SGHVS and FQNEAQ. CDR3 sequence: CASSLKGGAVNSYNEQFF. CDR3 bases: TGTGCCAGCAGCTTAAAGGGCGGGGCCGTAAATTCCTACAATGAGCAGTTCTTC.

The chain carries TRBV19 and TRBJ2-1; the match to TRBD2 covers 13 bases. There are 13 residues in the CDR3. Germline V gene sequence: CDR1 LNHDA, CDR2 SQIVND (reference sequence). Losses at the gene ends were 6 bases for V and 15 bases for J; bases not matched to a gene: 8. CDR3 nucleotide sequence: TGTGCCAGTAGAACACTAGCGGGAGGGGGTTCGTTCTTC. Translating it yields CASRTLAGGGSFF.

The gene calls are TRBV2 and TRBJ1-3; D may be TRBD1 (5 bases). Between the trimmed V and J ends, which lost 7 bases and 0 bases, there was a span of 13 bases. The CDR3 runs to 15 residues. The germline CDR1 and CDR2 sequences are SNHLY and FYNNEI. CDR3 amino acids: CASMTDRGSGNTIYF. CDR3 bases: TGTGCCAGCATGACAGACCGCGGCTCTGGAAACACCATATATTTT.

This chain connects TRBV2 to TRBJ2-1, with 7 bases that match TRBD1. Germline CDR1 SNHLY, CDR2 FYNNEI. CDR3 length: 16 amino acids. With 4 bases clipped from V and 8 bases from J, the junction kept 14 bases outside the gene matches. The CDR3 sequence: CASSGPPGTVAHEQFF. The DNA for the CDR3 is TGTGCCAGCAGTGGCCCCCCCGGGACAGTCGCACATGAGCAGTTCTTC.

The chain employs TRBV21-1 and TRBJ2-3; TRBD1, the table's D call, was not compared with the DNA. TRBV21-1 represents a pseudogene. The CDR3 has 15 residues. For the CDR3, the DNA is TGTGCCAGCAGCTTCCGGACAGAGAACCAAGATACGCAGTATTTT. This gives the protein CASSFRTENQDTQYF.

The J gene is TRBJ1-4, the V gene TRBV4-1; TRBD1 aligns across 7 bases. The CDR3 has 16 amino acids. Germline V CDR1 and CDR2: MGHRA, YSYEKL. With 0 bases clipped from V and 4 bases from J, the junction kept 5 bases outside the gene matches. The CDR3 DNA reads as TGCGCCAGCAGCCAAGAAGACAGGGTCCGTAATGAAAAACTGTTTTTT. This codes for CASSQEDRVRNEKLFF.

The CDR3 region has the DNA TGCGCCAGCAGCTATGGACAGGGCGTCTCCTACGAGCAGTACTTC. This encodes CASSYGQGVSYEQYF. The V and J genes are TRBV5-1 and TRBJ2-7; 8 bases fit TRBD1. The V and J ends lost 3 bases and 0 bases, in that order; junction bases with no gene match: 5. The CDR3 loop spans 15 amino acids. Germline values: CDR1 SGHRS, CDR2 YFSETQ.

V and J are TRBV14 and TRBJ2-7; 7 bases map to TRBD1. The CDR3 is made up of 15 amino acids. Trimming took 4 bases from V and 6 from J; bases not matched to a gene: 12. Germline CDR1 SGHDN, CDR2 FVKESK. CDR3 region: CASSPTGQPLGEQYF. As DNA, the CDR3 is TGTGCCAGCAGCCCTACGGGACAGCCACTGGGCGAGCAGTACTTC.

The genes are TRBV9 and TRBJ1-4; maybe TRBD1 (5 bases). Per the germline V gene, CDR1 is SGDLS and CDR2 is YYNGEE. The CDR3 extends over 16 amino acids. Trimming left V 1 base short and J 8 bases short, with 18 bases between. CDR3 loop: CASSVRGRGEGEKLFF. As DNA, the CDR3 is TGTGCCAGCAGCGTACGAGGGAGGGGTGAGGGCGAAAAACTGTTTTTT.

The rearrangement links TRBV27 to TRBJ1-2, with 8 bases lining up with TRBD1. With 4 bases clipped from V and 6 bases from J, the junction kept 19 bases outside the gene matches. This CDR3 is built from 18 residues. Germline V gene sequence: CDR1 MNHEY, CDR2 SMNVEV (reference sequence). The CDR3 sequence: CASSSGMGQAGIGNGYTF. In DNA form, the CDR3 reads TGTGCCAGCAGTTCCGGAATGGGACAGGCAGGTATAGGGAATGGCTACACCTTC.

The chain carries TRBV2 and TRBJ2-5; 7 bases fit TRBD1. Losses at the gene ends were 2 bases for V and 5 bases for J; bases not matched to a gene: 5. CDR1 is SNHLY and CDR2 is FYNNEI in the germline V gene. The CDR3 spans 14 residues. The CDR3 DNA reads as TGTGCCAGCAGTGAACTCATAGGGGGCGAGACCCAGTACTTC. Amino acids: CASSELIGGETQYF.

The chain recombines TRBV5-1 with TRBJ2-7; D possibly corresponds to TRBD1 (6 bases). The ends were cut back, 5 bases at V and 0 bases at J, with 15 bases in the middle. The CDR3 is made up of 15 amino acids. Germline V lookup: CDR1 SGHRS, CDR2 YFSETQ. Written as DNA, the CDR3 is TGCGCCAGCAGTTGGGACAAACGCCGCTCCTACGAGCAGTACTTC. It is translated as CASSWDKRRSYEQYF. The whole variable domain, filled in from reference TRBV5-1 and TRBJ2-7, reads KAGVTQTPRYLIKTRGQQVTLSCSPISGHRSVSWYQQTPGQGLQFLFEYFSETQRNKGNFPGRFSGRQFSNSRSEMNVSTLELGDSALYLCASSWDKRRSYEQYFGPGTRLTVT.

This clone was picked up a small number of times. This chain uses TRBV3-1 (or the pseudogene TRBV3-2) with TRBJ1-3; tentatively, D is TRBD1 (5 bases). Germline CDR1 and CDR2: LGHDT and YNNKEL (reference sequence). The CDR3 is 15 residues long. V was trimmed by 0 bases and J by 2 bases, leaving 8 bases between them. This CDR3 is CASSQDSGTGNTIYF. The CDR3 nucleotides read TGTGCCAGCAGCCAAGATTCAGGGACTGGAAACACCATATATTTT.

This clone was seen just once. The V call is TRBV28, the J call TRBJ2-7; 7 nucleotides agree with TRBD1. J gave up 2 bases and V 6 bases, and 7 bases lay outside the gene matches. The germline gives CDR1 MDHEN, CDR2 SYDVKM. This CDR3 contains 14 residues. CDR3 amino acids: CASSPGQTTYEQYF. The CDR3 coding sequence is TGTGCCAGCAGCCCGGGACAGACCACCTACGAGCAGTACTTC.